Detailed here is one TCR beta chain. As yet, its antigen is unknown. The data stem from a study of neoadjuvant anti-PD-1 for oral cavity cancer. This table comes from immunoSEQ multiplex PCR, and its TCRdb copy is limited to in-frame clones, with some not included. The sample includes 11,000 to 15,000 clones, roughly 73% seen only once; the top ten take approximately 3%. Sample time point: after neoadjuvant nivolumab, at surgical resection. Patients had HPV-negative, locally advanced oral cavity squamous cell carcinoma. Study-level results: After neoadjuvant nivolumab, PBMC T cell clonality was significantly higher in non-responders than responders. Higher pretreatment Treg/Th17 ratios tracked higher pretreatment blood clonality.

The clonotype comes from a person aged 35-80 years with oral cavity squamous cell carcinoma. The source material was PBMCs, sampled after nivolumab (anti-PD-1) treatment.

The CDR3 coding sequence is TGTGCCACAGGACTGAACTCTGGAAACACCATATATTTT. Residues: CATGLNSGNTIYF. V and J are TRBV6-1 and TRBJ1-3; the D is unclear. The V gene's germline CDR1 is MNHNS and CDR2 SASEGT. The CDR3 totals 13 residues. Trimming shortened V by 10 bases and J by 0 bases, and 10 bases separated the two germline ends.